This passage covers 2 T cell receptor beta chains from one sample sequenced in a study of blood T cell repertoires in COVID-19. TCRdb's table, derived via immunoSEQ multiplex PCR, lists solely in-frame clones and lacks some. The sample consists of about 250,000 clones, roughly 84% of them appearing once. Source material: PBMCs or T cells enriched from blood (not recorded which). These receptors were obtained from a woman in her forties or fifties who had been exposed to COVID-19.

This chain links TRBV5-1 with TRBJ2-3; 9 bases fit TRBD1. V shed 1 base and J 2 bases; nucleotides not matched to a gene: 2. There are 15 residues in the CDR3. Germline-derived CDR1 and CDR2 are SGHRS and YFSETQ. The CDR3 loop is CASSLRTGVTDTQYF. The DNA of the CDR3 is TGCGCCAGCAGCTTGAGGACAGGGGTCACAGATACGCAGTATTTT. Full variable domain (rest looked up from reference TRBV5-1 and TRBJ2-3): KAGVTQTPRYLIKTRGQQVTLSCSPISGHRSVSWYQQTPGQGLQFLFEYFSETQRNKGNFPGRFSGRQFSNSRSEMNVSTLELGDSALYLCASSLRTGVTDTQYFGPGTRLTVL.

Turning to this clone: At one of its ends the junction is not consistent with the germline gene, which may arise from a read error. This chain's CDR3 is CASREGQRNTEAFF. In DNA, the CDR3 is TGTGCCAGCAGGGAAGGACAGAGGAACACTGAAGCTTTCTTT. This chain uses TRBV6-1 with TRBJ1-1; a weak D match, TRBD1 (6 bases). Germline V lookup: CDR1 MNHNS, CDR2 SASEGT. The CDR3 totals 14 residues.